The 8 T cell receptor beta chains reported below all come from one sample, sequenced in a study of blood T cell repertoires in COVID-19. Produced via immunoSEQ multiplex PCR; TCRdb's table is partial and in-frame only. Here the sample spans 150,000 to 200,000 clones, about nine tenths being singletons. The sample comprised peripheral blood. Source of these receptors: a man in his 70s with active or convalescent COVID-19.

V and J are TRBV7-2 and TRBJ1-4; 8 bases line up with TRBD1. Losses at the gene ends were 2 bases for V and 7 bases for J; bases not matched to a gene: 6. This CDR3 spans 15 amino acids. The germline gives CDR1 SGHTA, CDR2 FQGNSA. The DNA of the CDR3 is TGTGCCAGCAGCTTATTCGGACAGGGAGTTGAAAAACTGTTTTTT. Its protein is CASSLFGQGVEKLFF.

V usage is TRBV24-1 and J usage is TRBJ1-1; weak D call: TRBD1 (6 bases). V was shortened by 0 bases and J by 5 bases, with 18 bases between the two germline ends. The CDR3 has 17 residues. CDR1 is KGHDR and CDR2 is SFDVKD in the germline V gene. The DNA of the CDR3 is TGTGCCACCAGTGATTTGAGGGGTCGACAGGTAGGAACTGAAGCTTTCTTT. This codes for CATSDLRGRQVGTEAFF.

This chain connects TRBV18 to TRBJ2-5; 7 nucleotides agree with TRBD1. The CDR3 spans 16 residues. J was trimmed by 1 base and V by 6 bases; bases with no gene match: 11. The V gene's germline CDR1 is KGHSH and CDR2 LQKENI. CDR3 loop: CASSPNRDSVQETQYF. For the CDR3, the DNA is TGTGCCAGCTCGCCCAATCGGGACAGCGTCCAAGAGACCCAGTACTTC.

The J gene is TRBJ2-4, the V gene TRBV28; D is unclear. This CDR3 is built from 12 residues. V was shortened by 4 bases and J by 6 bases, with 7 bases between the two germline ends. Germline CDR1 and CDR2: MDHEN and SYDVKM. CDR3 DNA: TGTGCCAGCAGTTCAAACGGAAACATTCAGTACTTC. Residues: CASSSNGNIQYF.

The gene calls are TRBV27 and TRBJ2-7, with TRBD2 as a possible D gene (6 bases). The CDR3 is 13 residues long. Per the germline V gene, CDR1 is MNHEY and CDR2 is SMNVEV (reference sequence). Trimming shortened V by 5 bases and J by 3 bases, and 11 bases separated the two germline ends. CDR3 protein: CASSQMGGYEQYF. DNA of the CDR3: TGTGCCAGCAGTCAAATGGGGGGCTACGAGCAGTACTTC.

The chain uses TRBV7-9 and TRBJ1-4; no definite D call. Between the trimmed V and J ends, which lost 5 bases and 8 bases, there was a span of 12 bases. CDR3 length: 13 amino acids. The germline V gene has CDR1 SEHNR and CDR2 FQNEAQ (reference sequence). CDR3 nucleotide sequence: TGTGCCAGCAGCCAGTGGCCCAGGGAAAAACTGTTTTTT. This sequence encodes CASSQWPREKLFF.

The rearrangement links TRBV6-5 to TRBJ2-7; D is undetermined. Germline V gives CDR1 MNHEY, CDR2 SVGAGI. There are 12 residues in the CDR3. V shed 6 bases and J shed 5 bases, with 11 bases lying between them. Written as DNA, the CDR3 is TGTGCCAGCAGCACTACGACCCACGAGCAGTACTTC. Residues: CASSTTTHEQYF.

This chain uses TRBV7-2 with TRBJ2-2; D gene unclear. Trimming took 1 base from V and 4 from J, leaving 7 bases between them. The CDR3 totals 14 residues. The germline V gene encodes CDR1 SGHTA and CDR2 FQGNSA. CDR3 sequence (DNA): TGTGCCAGCAGCTTAGTACAGTTCACCGGGGAGCTGTTTTTT. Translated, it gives CASSLVQFTGELFF. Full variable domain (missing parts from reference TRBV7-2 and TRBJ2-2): GAGVSQSPSNKVTEKGKDVELRCDPISGHTALYWYRQSLGQGLEFLIYFQGNSAPDKSGLPSDRFSAERTGGSVSTLTIQRTQQEDSAVYLCASSLVQFTGELFFGEGSRLTVL.